This entry is about one T cell receptor (beta chain). No cognate antigen has been identified for it. Base qualities are not at hand, and no much larger clone is one base apart. CDR1 and CDR2 (SNHLY, FYNNEI) derive from the germline V gene. Including the terminal cysteine and phenylalanine, the CDR3 comprises 15 residues. Just the 45-base CDR3 DNA is kept, in frame starting at base 1. Unmatched junction bases come to 14, with V trimmed by 0 bases and J by 15 bases. The time point label on this specimen signifies: baseline before first vaccination. Vaccinee samples were obtained from the UK trials COV001 and COV002, which included a single-blind randomized controlled phase 2/3 trial of AZD1222 (ChAdOx1 nCoV-19) in healthy adults. For TCRbeta chain sequencing, PBMC samples were collected from trial participants at day 0 and at day 28 after the second dose. The CDR3 regions of human TCRbeta chains were analyzed by immunosequencing. The study's processing was this. TCRs in the repertoires were compared against a reference library of SARS-CoV-2-specific TCRs that had been generated with the MIRA antigen-specificity platform. Breadth was defined as the fraction of unique TCRs that were SARS-CoV-2-associated. Depth was defined as the fraction of total T cells that were SARS-CoV-2-associated. Using the MIRA data, each spike-specific TCR was mapped to the spike region that the TCR reacts to and placed in a CD4 or CD8 class. Log10-transformed breadth and depth values were compared by one-way ANOVA with Sidak's multiple comparisons tests. TCRdb holds this immuneACCESS table with in-frame rearrangements only. Some clones are missing; in checked studies, unresolved V genes explain under half, and the rest has no known cause. That table is the source of V, J and clone size, and D and trimming were worked out from the DNA. The sample contains approximately 120,000 clones, about 89% of them found a single time. The top ten hold roughly 7% of the sample.

This sample is part of a study of T cell responses to AZD1222 COVID-19 vaccine (dated by TCRdb to the early 2020s). About the study as a whole: Because spike-specific TCR depth and breadth did not differ between the two schedules, AZD1222 recipients who got a second dose at roughly 4 weeks were pooled with those who got a second dose at roughly 12 weeks. A total of about 250 trial participants underwent TCR sequencing, of whom approximately 200 had received two doses of AZD1222 and around 25 had received two doses of the MenACWY control vaccine. Trial participants were enrolled by age into 18-55, 56-69 and 70-plus year subgroups, with about 150, 28 and 57 TCR-sequenced participants respectively.

Results and caveats for the whole study, not just this receptor: Because no samples from the day 14 peak response were available, repertoires could be characterized only after the peak T cell response. Participants were mostly white British and included more females than males, and it was suggested by the authors that clonal diversity may have been underestimated. Conclusions about previously exposed vaccinees are limited, since just a handful of AZD1222 recipients were seropositive for SARS-CoV-2 at baseline. The 56-69-year group was small, and its depth increase did not reach significance, likely because of low power. Reportedly, close to half of the unique spike-specific TCRs recognized epitopes lying outside the regions that are mutated in the B.1.351 and B.1.1.7 variants. After two AZD1222 doses, both the breadth and the depth of spike-specific TCRs were significantly higher than at day 0 and than in MenACWY recipients. The vaccine-associated CD4 TCRs covered the entire spike protein, and the dominant responses fell in regions 160-218 and 743-854.

The TCR comes from an adult in good health. The specimen was peripheral blood, collected on day 0 of AZD1222 vaccination. The chain employs TRBV2 and TRBJ2-1; 7 central bases correspond to TRBD2. The CDR3 region reads CASSEAERYSGIAFF. DNA sequence: TGTGCCAGCAGTGAAGCGGAGCGTTACAGCGGGATTGCGTTCTTC.